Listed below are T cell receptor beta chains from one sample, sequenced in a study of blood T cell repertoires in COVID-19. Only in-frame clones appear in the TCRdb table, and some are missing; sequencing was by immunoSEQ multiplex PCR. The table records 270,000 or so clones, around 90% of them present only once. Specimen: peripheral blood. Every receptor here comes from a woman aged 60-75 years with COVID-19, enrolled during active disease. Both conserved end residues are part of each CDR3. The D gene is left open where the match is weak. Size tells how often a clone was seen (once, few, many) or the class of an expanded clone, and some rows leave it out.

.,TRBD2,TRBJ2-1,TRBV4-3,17,CASSQYSGGASWNEQFF,TGCGCCAGCAGCCAATACAGCGGGGGGGCATCTTGGAATGAGCAGTTCTTC
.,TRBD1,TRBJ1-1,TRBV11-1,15,CASSDRGQINTEAFF,TGTGCCAGCAGCGATAGGGGACAGATTAACACTGAAGCTTTCTTT
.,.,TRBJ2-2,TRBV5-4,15,CASSLRAVGTGELFF,TGTGCCAGCAGCCTCAGGGCAGTTGGTACCGGGGAGCTGTTTTTT
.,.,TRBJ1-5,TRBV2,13,CASSVYSNQPQHF,TGTGCCAGCAGTGTTTATAGCAATCAGCCCCAGCATTTT
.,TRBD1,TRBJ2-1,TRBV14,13,CASAQGTYNEQFF,TGTGCCAGCGCACAGGGGACCTACAATGAGCAGTTCTTC
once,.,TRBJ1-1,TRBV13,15,CASSLDGRMNTEAFF,TGTGCCAGCAGCTTAGATGGCAGGATGAACACTGAAGCTTTCTTT
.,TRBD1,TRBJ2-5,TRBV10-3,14,CAINQGQGQETQYF,TGTGCCATCAATCAGGGACAGGGCCAAGAGACCCAGTACTTC
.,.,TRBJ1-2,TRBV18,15,CASSPRTDLNYGYTF,TGTGCCAGCTCACCAAGGACAGACCTTAACTATGGCTACACCTTC
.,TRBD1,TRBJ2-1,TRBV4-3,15,CASSQSGTAYNEQFF,TGCGCCAGCAGCCAATCCGGGACAGCCTACAATGAGCAGTTCTTC
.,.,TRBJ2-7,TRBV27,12,CASSPRVGEQYF,TGTGCCAGCAGTCCCCGGGTGGGCGAGCAGTACTTC
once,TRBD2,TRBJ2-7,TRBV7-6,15,CASSSATSGGYEQYF,TGTGCCAGCAGCTCAGCGACTAGCGGGGGCTACGAGCAGTACTTC
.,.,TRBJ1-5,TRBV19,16,CASSGPTGNSNQPQHF,TGTGCCAGTAGTGGACCCACAGGGAATAGCAATCAGCCCCAGCATTTT
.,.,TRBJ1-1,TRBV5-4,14,CASSILGQNTEAFF,TGTGCCAGCAGCATATTGGGACAGAACACTGAAGCTTTCTTT
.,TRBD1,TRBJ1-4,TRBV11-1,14,CASSGTALNEKLFF,TGTGCCAGCAGCGGGACAGCCCTTAATGAAAAACTGTTTTTT
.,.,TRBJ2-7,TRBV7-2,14,CASRGVGGGGEQYF,TGTGCCAGCAGGGGGGTCGGGGGAGGAGGAGAGCAGTACTTC
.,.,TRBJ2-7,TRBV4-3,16,CASSQEVGRWSNEQYF,TGCGCCAGCAGCCAGGAAGTCGGCAGGTGGTCGAACGAGCAGTACTTC
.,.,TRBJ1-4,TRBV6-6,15,CASSPDRKTNEKLFF,TGTGCCAGCAGCCCAGACAGAAAAACTAATGAAAAACTGTTTTTT
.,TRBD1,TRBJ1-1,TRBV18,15,CASSRRTGEGAEAFF,TGTGCCAGCTCACGCCGGACAGGGGAAGGGGCTGAAGCTTTCTTT
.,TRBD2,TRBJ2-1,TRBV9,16,CASSVGGTSGLNEQFF,TGTGCCAGCAGCGTAGGGGGGACTAGCGGCCTCAATGAGCAGTTCTTC
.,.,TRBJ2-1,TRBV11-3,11,CASSDERSQFF,TGTGCCAGCAGTGATGAGCGGTCGCAGTTCTTC
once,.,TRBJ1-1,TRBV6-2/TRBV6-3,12,CASSFTPSHPFF,TGTGCCAGCAGTTTTACGCCGAGTCATCCTTTCTTT
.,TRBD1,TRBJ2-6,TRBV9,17,CASSPTTGLTGANVLTF,TGTGCCAGCAGCCCAACGACAGGGTTGACTGGGGCCAACGTCCTGACTTTC
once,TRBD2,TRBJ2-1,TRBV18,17,CASSLTSLAGSGNEQFF,TGTGCCAGCTCACTAACCTCACTAGCGGGGTCGGGGAATGAGCAGTTCTTC
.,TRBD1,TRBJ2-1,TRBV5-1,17,CASSRRSDRGTYNEQFF,TGCGCCAGCAGCCGTAGAAGTGACAGGGGGACGTACAATGAGCAGTTCTTC
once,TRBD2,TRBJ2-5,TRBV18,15,CASSPPVAGGHIQYF,TGTGCCAGCTCACCCCCGGTAGCGGGGGGCCATATCCAGTACTTC
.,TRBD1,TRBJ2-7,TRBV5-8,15,CASSTGTAVTYEQYF,TGTGCCAGCAGCACCGGGACAGCCGTTACCTACGAGCAGTACTTC
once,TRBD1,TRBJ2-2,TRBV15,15,CATSRDKGAGGELFF,TGTGCCACCAGCAGAGATAAGGGGGCCGGCGGGGAGCTGTTTTTT
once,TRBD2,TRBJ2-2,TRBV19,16,CASSILAGGDPGELFF,TGTGCCAGTAGTATACTAGCGGGAGGGGACCCCGGGGAGCTGTTTTTT
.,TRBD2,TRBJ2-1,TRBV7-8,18,CASSLARTSGGGPGEQFF,TGTGCCAGCAGCTTAGCTAGGACTAGCGGGGGGGGTCCGGGTGAGCAGTTCTTC
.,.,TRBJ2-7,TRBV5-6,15,CASSLVGAGDNEQYF,TGTGCCAGCAGCTTGGTGGGGGCGGGGGACAACGAGCAGTACTTC
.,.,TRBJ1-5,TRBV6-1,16,CASSDPPYYSNQPQHF,TGTGCCAGCAGTGATCCCCCCTATTACAGCAATCAGCCCCAGCATTTT
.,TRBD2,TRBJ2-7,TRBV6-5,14,CASSRTSARREQYF,TGTGCCAGCAGTCGGACTAGCGCGAGACGCGAGCAGTACTTC
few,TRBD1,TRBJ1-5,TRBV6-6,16,CASSWRQGSSNQPQHF,TGTGCCAGCAGTTGGAGACAGGGGTCTAGCAATCAGCCCCAGCATTTT
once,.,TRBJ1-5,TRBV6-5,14,CASSRSGGNQPQHF,TGTGCCAGCAGTCGGTCAGGGGGCAATCAGCCCCAGCATTTT
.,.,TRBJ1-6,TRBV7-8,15,CASSLATELNSPLHF,TGTGCCAGCAGCTTAGCGACAGAGCTTAATTCACCCCTCCACTTT
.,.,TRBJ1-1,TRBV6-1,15,CASSEEGGLNTEAFF,TGTGCCAGCAGTGAAGAGGGGGGGCTGAACACTGAAGCTTTCTTT
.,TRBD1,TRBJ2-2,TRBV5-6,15,CASSVTGGRTGELFF,TGTGCCAGCAGCGTTACAGGGGGAAGGACCGGGGAGCTGTTTTTT
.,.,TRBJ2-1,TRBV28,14,CASSSGHQYNEQFF,TGTGCCAGCAGTTCGGGACACCAGTACAATGAGCAGTTCTTC
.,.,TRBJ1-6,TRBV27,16,CASSPRAEVYNSPLHF,TGTGCCAGCAGTCCCCGTGCGGAGGTTTATAATTCACCCCTCCACTTT
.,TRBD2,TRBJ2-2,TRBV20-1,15,CSARGGGPQTGELFF,TGCAGTGCTCGTGGCGGGGGGCCGCAAACCGGGGAGCTGTTTTTT
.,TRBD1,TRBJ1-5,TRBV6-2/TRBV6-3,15,CASSLQGAEFQPQHF,TGTGCCAGCAGTCTACAGGGGGCTGAGTTTCAGCCCCAGCATTTT
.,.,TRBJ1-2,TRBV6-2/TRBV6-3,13,CASSYAAVYGYTF,TGTGCCAGCAGTTACGCGGCTGTCTATGGCTACACCTTC
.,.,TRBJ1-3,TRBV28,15,CASRTNTYSGNTIYF,TGTGCCAGCAGAACTAATACTTACTCTGGAAACACCATATATTTT
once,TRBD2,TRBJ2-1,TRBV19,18,CASSILAGGHPSYNEQFF,TGTGCCAGTAGTATTCTAGCGGGGGGCCACCCTTCCTACAATGAGCAGTTCTTC
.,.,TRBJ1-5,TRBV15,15,CATSRETGNYQPQHF,TGTGCCACCAGCAGAGAAACAGGGAATTACCAGCCCCAGCATTTT
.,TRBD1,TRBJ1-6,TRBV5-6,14,CASSFTGGDSPLHF,TGTGCCAGCAGCTTTACAGGGGGGGATTCACCCCTCCACTTT
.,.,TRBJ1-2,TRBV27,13,CASSATVNYGYTF,TGTGCCAGCAGTGCGACAGTTAACTATGGCTACACCTTC
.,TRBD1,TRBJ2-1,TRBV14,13,CASSYRGTYEQFF,TGTGCCAGCAGTTACAGGGGCACCTATGAGCAGTTCTTC
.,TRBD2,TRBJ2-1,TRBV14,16,CASSRSGGRRYNEQFF,TGTGCCAGCAGCCGTAGCGGGGGGCGTCGTTACAATGAGCAGTTCTTC
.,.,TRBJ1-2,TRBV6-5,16,CASSYYVSGANYGYTF,TGTGCCAGCAGTTACTATGTCTCAGGGGCGAACTATGGCTACACCTTC
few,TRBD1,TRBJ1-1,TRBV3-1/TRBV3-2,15,CASSPHAGQGTEAFF,TGTGCCAGCAGCCCTCACGCGGGACAGGGGACTGAAGCTTTCTTT
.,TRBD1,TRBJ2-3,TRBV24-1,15,CATSDNGQGADTQYF,TGTGCCACCAGTGATAACGGACAGGGGGCAGATACGCAGTATTTT
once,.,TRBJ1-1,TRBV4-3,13,CASSQGAHTEAFF,TGCGCCAGCAGCCAGGGGGCGCACACTGAAGCTTTCTTT
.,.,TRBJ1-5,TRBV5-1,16,CASSLGAAGSGQPQHF,TGCGCCAGCAGCTTGGGGGCAGCAGGGTCGGGTCAGCCCCAGCATTTT
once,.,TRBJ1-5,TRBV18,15,CASSPNTNSNQPQHF,TGTGCCAGCTCACCGAACACAAATAGCAATCAGCCCCAGCATTTT
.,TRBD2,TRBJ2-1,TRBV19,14,CASATSGGYNEQFF,TGTGCCTCCGCGACTAGCGGGGGGTACAATGAGCAGTTCTTC